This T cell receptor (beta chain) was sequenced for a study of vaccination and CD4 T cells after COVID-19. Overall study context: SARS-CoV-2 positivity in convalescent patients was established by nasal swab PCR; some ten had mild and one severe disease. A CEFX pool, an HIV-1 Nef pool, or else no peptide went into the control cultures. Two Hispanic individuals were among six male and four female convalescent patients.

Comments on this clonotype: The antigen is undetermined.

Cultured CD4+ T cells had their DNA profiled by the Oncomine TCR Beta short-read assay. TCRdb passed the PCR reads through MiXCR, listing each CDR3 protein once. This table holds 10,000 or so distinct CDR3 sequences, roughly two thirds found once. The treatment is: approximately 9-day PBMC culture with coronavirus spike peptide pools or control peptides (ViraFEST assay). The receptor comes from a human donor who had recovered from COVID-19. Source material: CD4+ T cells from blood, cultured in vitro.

CDR3 in amino acids: CSASTRAGEQYF. The CDR3 region has the DNA TGCAGTGCTAGTACAAGGGCTGGAGAGCAGTACTTC. This chain joins TRBV20-1 and TRBJ2-7; no firm D call. V dropped 3 bases and J dropped 7 bases, with 13 bases sitting between them. This CDR3 is built from 12 residues. Germline V lookup: CDR1 DFQATT, CDR2 SNEGSKA (reference sequence).